The 23 T cell receptor beta chains given below trace back to one sample, sequenced in a study of T cells in Graves' hyperthyroidism and ophthalmopathy. RNA transcripts were the template for amplifying TCR beta CDR3 regions. The TCR CDR3 was amplified in a first-round RT-PCR using the HTBI primer set. TCRdb processed the multiplex PCR reads anew with MiXCR; each CDR3 protein has one entry. This repertoire shows about 560,000 distinct CDR3 sequences, 16% found once; its top ten account for about 18%. Sequencing was performed on blood. Source of these receptors: a woman aged 18-30 years with Graves' hyperthyroidism.

In its sample, this clonotype was seen many times. The chain uses TRBV3-1 and TRBJ2-7; no clear D gene. Germline assignment: CDR1 LGHDT and CDR2 YNNKEL (reference sequence). Deletions cut 0 bases from V and 0 bases from J, with 12 bases between. CDR3 length equals 16 residues. CDR3 in DNA: TGTGCCAGCAGCCAAGAGGTCGGATTGAGCTCCTACGAGCAGTACTTC. Translating gives CASSQEVGLSSYEQYF.

The V gene is TRBV18, the J gene TRBJ2-7, with D maybe TRBD1 (6 bases). Germline V gene data show CDR1 as KGHSH and CDR2 as LQKENI. CDR3 length equals 16 residues. V gave up 3 bases and J gave up 0 bases, with 15 bases separating them. The CDR3 DNA reads as TGTGCCAGCTCACCTCTTTCGAGCAGGGGCTCCTACGAGCAGTACTTC. This translates into CASSPLSSRGSYEQYF.

This clonotype was counted between two and nine times. This chain uses TRBV5-1 with TRBJ1-2; D gene ambiguous. Trimming left V 0 bases short and J 1 base short, with 7 bases between. Germline assignment: CDR1 SGHRS and CDR2 YFSETQ. The CDR3 loop spans 14 amino acids. DNA of the CDR3: TGCGCCAGCAGCTTGGCAGGTTTTAACTATGGCTACACCTTC. This encodes CASSLAGFNYGYTF.

The sample holds a few counts of this clonotype. V gene TRBV2 combines with J gene TRBJ2-5; no clear D. Germline CDR1 is SNHLY and CDR2 is FYNNEI. The CDR3 sequence is 15 residues long. V was shortened by 2 bases and J by 5 bases, with 15 bases between the two germline ends. The CDR3 loop is CASSEIGYPIETQYF. DNA of the CDR3: TGTGCCAGCAGTGAAATAGGGTACCCGATTGAGACCCAGTACTTC.

A few counts support this clonotype. A junction boundary mismatches the germline segment, possibly from a read error. The chain is built from TRBV27 and TRBJ2-1, with 7 bases lining up with TRBD2. The germline V gene encodes CDR1 MNHEY and CDR2 SMNVEV (reference sequence). This CDR3 is 15 amino acids long. CDR3 sequence: CASSLSRGTANEQFF. CDR3 nucleotides: TGTGCCAGCAGCTTATCGCGGGGGACGGCTAATGAGCAGTTCTTC.

The chain recombines TRBV7-2 with TRBJ1-5; no definite D call. V was pared by 2 bases and J by 0 bases, with 11 bases between. CDR1 and CDR2 from the germline V gene are SGHTA and FQGNSA. The CDR3 sequence is 16 residues long. CDR3 DNA sequence: TGTGCCAGCAGCTTATTGGCAGCCTTTAGCAATCAGCCCCAGCATTTT. It yields the protein CASSLLAAFSNQPQHF.

The chain has TRBV7-9 and TRBJ1-2; D is unclear. CDR3 length: 12 residues. Trimming removed 0 bases from V and 8 bases from J, with 7 bases in between. The germline V gene has CDR1 SEHNR and CDR2 FQNEAQ (reference sequence). CDR3 in amino acids: CASSLAQYGYTF. The CDR3 nucleotides read TGTGCCAGCAGCTTAGCGCAGTACGGCTACACCTTC.

Comments on this clonotype: Germline is not matched at one junction end, which may reflect a read error. The V and J genes are TRBV14 and TRBJ2-2; maybe TRBD2 (5 bases). The CDR3 has 14 residues. CDR1 and CDR2 from the germline V gene are SGHDN and FVKESK. CDR3 residues: CASSQVGVPGELSF. Written as DNA, the CDR3 is TGTGCCAGCAGCCAAGTTGGAGTGCCCGGGGAGCTGTCTTTT. Full variable domain (remainder filled in from reference TRBV14 and TRBJ2-2): EAGVTQFPSHSVIEKGQTVTLRCDPISGHDNLYWYRRVMGKEIKFLLHFVKESKQDESGMPNNRFLAERTGGTYSTLKVQPAELEDSGVYFCASSQVGVPGELSFGEGSRLTVL.

This clonotype was detected many times. The rearrangement joins TRBV5-1 to TRBJ2-7; the D gene is possibly TRBD2 (6 bases). The V gene lost 2 bases and the J gene lost 3 bases, with 15 bases spanning the gap. Germline V gives CDR1 SGHRS, CDR2 YFSETQ. The CDR3 extends over 15 amino acids. The CDR3: CASSFSGGQGYEQYF. CDR3 bases: TGCGCCAGCAGCTTTAGCGGAGGGCAGGGCTACGAGCAGTACTTC. Looking up the rest from reference TRBV5-1 and TRBJ2-7 gives the full variable domain: KAGVTQTPRYLIKTRGQQVTLSCSPISGHRSVSWYQQTPGQGLQFLFEYFSETQRNKGNFPGRFSGRQFSNSRSEMNVSTLELGDSALYLCASSFSGGQGYEQYFGPGTRLTVT.

The J gene is TRBJ1-4, the V gene TRBV6-1; no firm D call. This CDR3 is 13 amino acids long. Germline V lookup: CDR1 MNHNS, CDR2 SASEGT. V dropped 8 bases and J dropped 8 bases, with 15 bases sitting between them. The CDR3: CASGMTRREKLFF. The CDR3 coding sequence is TGTGCCAGCGGGATGACACGTAGGGAAAAACTGTTTTTT.

This clonotype was counted ten times or more. J is TRBJ1-1 and V is TRBV6-2 or TRBV6-3; a possible D gene is TRBD1 (6 bases). The germline V and J ends were trimmed by 7 bases and 0 bases, with 9 bases remaining between them. The CDR3 contains 13 residues. Germline CDR1 reads MNHEY; CDR2 reads SVGEGT. The CDR3 DNA follows: TGTGCCAGCATCAGGGGAATGAACACTGAAGCTTTCTTT. It codes for CASIRGMNTEAFF.

This clonotype was observed a handful of times. The chain links TRBV29-1 to TRBJ1-6; 8 bases map to TRBD1. Losses at the gene ends were 4 bases for V and 8 bases for J; bases not matched to a gene: 13. Germline CDR1 SQVTM, CDR2 ANQGSEA. CDR3 length: 16 residues. The CDR3 nucleotides read TGCAGCGTTGTCCGTAAGAACACAGGGGGGGATTCACCCCTCCACTTT. Its protein is CSVVRKNTGGDSPLHF. The variable domain in full, with the rest retrieved from reference TRBV29-1 and TRBJ1-6, is SAVISQKPSRDICQRGTSLTIQCQVDSQVTMMFWYRQQPGQSLTLIATANQGSEATYESGFVIDKFPISRPNLTFSTLTVSNMSPEDSSIYLCSVVRKNTGGDSPLHFGNGTRLTVT.

In this sample, this clonotype turned up many times. The chain has TRBV5-6 and TRBJ1-2; TRBD1 aligns across 9 bases. Looked up from germline, CDR1 is SGHDT and CDR2 is YYEEEE. The V segment lost 6 bases and the J segment 7 bases; nucleotides outside the gene matches: 7. CDR3 length: 13 residues. Written as DNA, the CDR3 is TGTGCCAGCAACCTGGGACAGGGAATTGGCTACACCTTC. Protein sequence: CASNLGQGIGYTF.

This clonotype was seen repeatedly, ten times or more. The rearrangement joins TRBV2 to TRBJ1-1, with TRBD1 matching 8 bases. The CDR3 runs to 12 residues. The germline V gene has CDR1 SNHLY and CDR2 FYNNEI. The V and J ends lost 4 bases and 8 bases, in that order; junction bases with no gene match: 3. The CDR3: CASSGTGQEAFF. CDR3 in DNA: TGTGCCAGCAGTGGGACAGGGCAAGAAGCTTTCTTT. Filled out from reference TRBV2 and TRBJ1-1, the complete variable domain reads EPEVTQTPSHQVTQMGQEVILRCVPISNHLYFYWYRQILGQKVEFLVSFYNNEISEKSEIFDDQFSVERPDGSNFTLKIRSTKLEDSAMYFCASSGTGQEAFFGQGTRLTVV.

In its sample, this clonotype was seen many times. The chain has TRBV20-1 and TRBJ2-5, with 8 bases that match TRBD1. V was pared by 1 base and J by 1 base, with 2 bases of the junction left unmatched. Germline loops: CDR1 DFQATT, CDR2 SNEGSKA (reference sequence). CDR3 length equals 14 residues. For the CDR3, the DNA is TGCAGTGCTAGAGTCCAGGGGGCCCAAGAGACCCAGTACTTC. Protein: CSARVQGAQETQYF.

V gene TRBV12-3 or TRBV12-4 combines with J gene TRBJ2-2; the match to TRBD2 covers 10 bases. J was trimmed by 4 bases and V by 6 bases; bases with no gene match: 14. The length of the CDR3 is 18 residues. Here the CDR3 reads CASSIPGLAGVGTGELFF. The CDR3 DNA follows: TGTGCCAGCAGCATCCCGGGCCTAGCGGGAGTCGGCACCGGGGAGCTGTTTTTT.

V is TRBV27 and J is TRBJ1-2; D is unclear. The CDR3 spans 13 residues. Trimming took off 2 bases at V and 0 bases at J, with 4 bases between the two ends. The germline V gene encodes CDR1 MNHEY and CDR2 SMNVEV (reference sequence). The CDR3 nucleotides read TGTGCCAGCAGTTTAAACACTAACTATGGCTACACCTTC. Its translation is CASSLNTNYGYTF.

This clonotype was observed at least ten times. V is TRBV20-1 and J is TRBJ1-2; 7 bases map to TRBD1. V shed 2 bases, J shed 3 bases, and the junction held 6 bases outside the gene matches. Looked up from germline, CDR1 is DFQATT and CDR2 is SNEGSKA (reference sequence). The length of the CDR3 is 14 residues. The CDR3 bases are TGCAGTGCTAGAAAGGGACAGATAGACTATGGCTACACCTTC. This gives the protein CSARKGQIDYGYTF.

The sample holds a few counts of this clonotype. DNA of the CDR3: TGTGCCAGCAGCCCCTCTTCGGGGCGGGTCCATAATTCACCCCTCCACTTT. Translation gives CASSPSSGRVHNSPLHF. The chain is built from TRBV7-2 and TRBJ1-6; a weak D match, TRBD1 (5 bases). Per germline, CDR1 SGHTA and CDR2 FQGNSA. CDR3 size: 17 residues. V was shortened by 5 bases and J by 5 bases, with 19 bases between the two germline ends. The full variable domain, its missing parts supplied by reference TRBV7-2 and TRBJ1-6, is GAGVSQSPSNKVTEKGKDVELRCDPISGHTALYWYRQSLGQGLEFLIYFQGNSAPDKSGLPSDRFSAERTGGSVSTLTIQRTQQEDSAVYLCASSPSSGRVHNSPLHFGNGTRLTVT.

This clonotype has a handful of counts. The chain links TRBV25-1 to TRBJ2-3; D gene uncertain. Trimming shortened V by 2 bases and J by 4 bases, and 10 bases separated the two germline ends. CDR1 and CDR2 from the germline V gene are MGHDK and SYGVNS. The CDR3 runs to 14 residues. Here the CDR3 reads CASSENKFPDTQYF. DNA for the CDR3: TGTGCCAGCAGTGAAAATAAGTTTCCAGATACGCAGTATTTT.

This clonotype appeared many times. The chain combines TRBV18 with TRBJ2-7; D possibly matches TRBD1 or TRBD2 (5 bases each). The V end lost 2 bases, the J end lost 2 bases, and 13 bases lay between the germline ends. Germline values: CDR1 KGHSH, CDR2 LQKENI. This CDR3 spans 15 amino acids. The CDR3 nucleotides are TGTGCCAGCTCACCAGACAGCGGAGCCCCCTACGAGCAGTACTTC. Its translation is CASSPDSGAPYEQYF.

This clonotype was seen a few times. This chain connects TRBV20-1 to TRBJ1-5; no clear D gene. Per germline, CDR1 DFQATT and CDR2 SNEGSKA (reference sequence). The V and J ends lost 1 base and 7 bases respectively, with 14 bases between them. CDR3 length: 14 residues. CDR3 nucleotides: TGCAGTGCTAGAGCCGGGCAGCCAAGGCAGCCCCAGCATTTT. Its protein is CSARAGQPRQPQHF.

The rearrangement uses TRBV2 and TRBJ1-2, with D unclear. V shed 9 bases and J shed 4 bases, with 15 bases lying between them. The CDR3 totals 13 residues. Germline CDR1 reads SNHLY; CDR2 reads FYNNEI. CDR3 coding DNA: TGTGCCAGTTTACCAACCCGGGGCTATGGCTACACCTTC. Translation gives CASLPTRGYGYTF.